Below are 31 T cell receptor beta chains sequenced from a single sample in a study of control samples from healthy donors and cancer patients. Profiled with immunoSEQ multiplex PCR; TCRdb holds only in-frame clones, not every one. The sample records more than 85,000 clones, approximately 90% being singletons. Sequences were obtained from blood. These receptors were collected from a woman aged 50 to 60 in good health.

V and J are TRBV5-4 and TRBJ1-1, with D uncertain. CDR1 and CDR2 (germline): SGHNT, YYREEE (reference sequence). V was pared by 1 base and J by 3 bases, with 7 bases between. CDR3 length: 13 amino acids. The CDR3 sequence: CASSLLSYTEAFF. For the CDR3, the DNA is TGTGCCAGCAGCTTGTTGAGCTACACTGAAGCTTTCTTT.

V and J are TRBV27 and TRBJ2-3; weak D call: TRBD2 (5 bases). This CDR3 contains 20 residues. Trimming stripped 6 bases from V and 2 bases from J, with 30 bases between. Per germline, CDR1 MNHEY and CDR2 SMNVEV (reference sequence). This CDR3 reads CASSNRTARLGRENTDTQYF. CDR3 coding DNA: TGTGCCAGCAGCAACCGGACCGCCCGATTAGGACGGGAAAACACAGATACGCAGTATTTT.

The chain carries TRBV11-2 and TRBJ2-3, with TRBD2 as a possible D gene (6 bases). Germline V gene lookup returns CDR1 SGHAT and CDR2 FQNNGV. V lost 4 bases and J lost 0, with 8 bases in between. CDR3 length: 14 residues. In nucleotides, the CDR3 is TGTGCCAGCAGCTCGGGAGCTAGCACAGATACGCAGTATTTT. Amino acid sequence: CASSSGASTDTQYF.

The CDR3 is CASSVSDNEQFF. CDR3 coding DNA: TGTGCCAGCAGCGTATCGGACAATGAGCAGTTCTTC. The genes are TRBV9 and TRBJ2-1; D is uncertain. Trimming pared 1 base from V and 5 bases from J, leaving 4 bases between. This CDR3 is 12 amino acids long. Germline CDR1 SGDLS, CDR2 YYNGEE.

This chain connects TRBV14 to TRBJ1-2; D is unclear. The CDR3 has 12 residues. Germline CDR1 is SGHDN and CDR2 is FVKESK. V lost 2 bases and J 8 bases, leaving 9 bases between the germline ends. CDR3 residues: CASSQSNIGYTF. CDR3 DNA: TGTGCCAGCAGCCAATCGAATATCGGCTACACCTTC.

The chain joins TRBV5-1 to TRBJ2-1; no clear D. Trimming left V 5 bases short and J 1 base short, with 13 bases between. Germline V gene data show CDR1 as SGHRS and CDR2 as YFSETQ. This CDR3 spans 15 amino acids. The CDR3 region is CASRPWGVSYNEQFF. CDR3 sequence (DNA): TGCGCCAGCAGACCCTGGGGTGTTTCCTACAATGAGCAGTTCTTC. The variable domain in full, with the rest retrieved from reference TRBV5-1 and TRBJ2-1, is KAGVTQTPRYLIKTRGQQVTLSCSPISGHRSVSWYQQTPGQGLQFLFEYFSETQRNKGNFPGRFSGRQFSNSRSEMNVSTLELGDSALYLCASRPWGVSYNEQFFGPGTRLTVL.

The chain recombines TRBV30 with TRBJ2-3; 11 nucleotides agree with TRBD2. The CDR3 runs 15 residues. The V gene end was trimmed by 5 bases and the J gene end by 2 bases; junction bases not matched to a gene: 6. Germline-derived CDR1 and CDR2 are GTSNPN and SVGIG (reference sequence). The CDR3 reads CAWRGTSGYTDTQYF. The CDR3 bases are TGTGCCTGGCGCGGGACTAGCGGATACACAGATACGCAGTATTTT. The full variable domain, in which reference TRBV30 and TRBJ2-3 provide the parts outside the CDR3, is SQTIHQWPATLVQPVGSPLSLECTVEGTSNPNLYWYRQAAGRGLQLLFYSVGIGQISSEVPQNLSASRPQDRQFILSSKKLLLSDSGFYLCAWRGTSGYTDTQYFGPGTRLTVL.

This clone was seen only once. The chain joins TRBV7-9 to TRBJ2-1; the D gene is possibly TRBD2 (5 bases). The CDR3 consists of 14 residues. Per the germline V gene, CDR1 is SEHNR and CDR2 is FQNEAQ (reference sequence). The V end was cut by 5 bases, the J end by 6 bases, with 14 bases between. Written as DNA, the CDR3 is TGTGCCAGCAGCCCCAACTCCGGGGTCAATGAGCAGTTCTTC. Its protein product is CASSPNSGVNEQFF.

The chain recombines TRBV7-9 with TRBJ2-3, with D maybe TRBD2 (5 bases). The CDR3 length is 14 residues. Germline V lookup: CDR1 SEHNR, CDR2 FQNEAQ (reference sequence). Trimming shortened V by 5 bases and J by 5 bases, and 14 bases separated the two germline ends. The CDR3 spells CASSLPGLVDTQYF. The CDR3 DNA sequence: TGTGCCAGCAGCCTACCCGGACTGGTAGATACGCAGTATTTT.

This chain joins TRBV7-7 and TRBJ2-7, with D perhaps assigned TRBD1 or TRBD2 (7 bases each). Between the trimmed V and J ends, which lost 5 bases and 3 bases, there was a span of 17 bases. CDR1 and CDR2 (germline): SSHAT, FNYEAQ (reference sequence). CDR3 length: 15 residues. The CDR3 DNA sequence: TGTGCCAGCAGCCAAGGGACAGCGGGAATCTACGAGCAGTACTTC. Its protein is CASSQGTAGIYEQYF.

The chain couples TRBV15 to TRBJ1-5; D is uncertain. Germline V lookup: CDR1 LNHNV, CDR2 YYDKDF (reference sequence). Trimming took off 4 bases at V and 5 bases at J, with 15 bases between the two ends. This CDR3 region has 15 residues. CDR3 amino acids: CATSTRLGMDQPQHF. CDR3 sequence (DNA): TGTGCCACCAGCACGAGACTAGGAATGGATCAGCCCCAGCATTTT. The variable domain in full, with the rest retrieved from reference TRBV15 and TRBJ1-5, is DAMVIQNPRYQVTQFGKPVTLSCSQTLNHNVMYWYQQKSSQAPKLLFHYYDKDFNNEADTPDNFQSRRPNTSFCFLDIRSPGLGDTAMYLCATSTRLGMDQPQHFGDGTRLSIL.

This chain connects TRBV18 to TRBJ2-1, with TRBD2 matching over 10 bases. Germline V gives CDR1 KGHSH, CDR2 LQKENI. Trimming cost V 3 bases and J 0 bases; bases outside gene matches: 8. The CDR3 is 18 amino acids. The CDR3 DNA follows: TGTGCCAGCTCACCGGCTAGCGGGAGCCCCAGCTCCTACAATGAGCAGTTCTTC. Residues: CASSPASGSPSSYNEQFF.

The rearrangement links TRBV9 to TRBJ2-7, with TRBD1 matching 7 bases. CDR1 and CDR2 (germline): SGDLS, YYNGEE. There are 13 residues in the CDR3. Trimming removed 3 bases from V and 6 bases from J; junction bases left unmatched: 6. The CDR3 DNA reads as TGTGCCAGCAGCGCCGGGACAGCCGGCGAGCAGTACTTC. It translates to CASSAGTAGEQYF.

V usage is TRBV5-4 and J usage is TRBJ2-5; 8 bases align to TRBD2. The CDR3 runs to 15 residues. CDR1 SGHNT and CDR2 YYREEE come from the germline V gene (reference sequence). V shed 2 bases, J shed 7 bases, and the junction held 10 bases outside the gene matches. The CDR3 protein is CASSFPGTRSGTQYF. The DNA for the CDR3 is TGTGCCAGCAGCTTTCCCGGGACTAGGAGCGGGACCCAGTACTTC.

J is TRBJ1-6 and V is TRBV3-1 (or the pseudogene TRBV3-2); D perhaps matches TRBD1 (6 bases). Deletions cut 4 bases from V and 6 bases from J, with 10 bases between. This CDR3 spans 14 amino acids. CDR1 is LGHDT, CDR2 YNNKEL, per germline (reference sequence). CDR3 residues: CASSLQGSNSPLHF. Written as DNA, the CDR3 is TGTGCCAGCAGCCTACAGGGAAGTAATTCACCCCTCCACTTT.

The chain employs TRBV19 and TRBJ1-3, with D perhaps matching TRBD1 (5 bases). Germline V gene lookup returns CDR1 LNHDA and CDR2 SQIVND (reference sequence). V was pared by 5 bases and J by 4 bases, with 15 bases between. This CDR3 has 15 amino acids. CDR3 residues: CASSQPGRRGNTIYF. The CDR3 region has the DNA TGTGCCAGTAGTCAGCCGGGACGGAGAGGAAACACCATATATTTT.

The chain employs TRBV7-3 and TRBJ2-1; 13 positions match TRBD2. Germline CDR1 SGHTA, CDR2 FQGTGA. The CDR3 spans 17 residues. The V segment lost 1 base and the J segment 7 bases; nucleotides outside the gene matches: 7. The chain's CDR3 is CASSLNSPTSGGNEQFF. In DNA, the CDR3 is TGTGCCAGCAGCTTAAACTCCCCGACTAGCGGGGGGAATGAGCAGTTCTTC. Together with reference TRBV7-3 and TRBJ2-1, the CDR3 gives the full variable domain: GAGVSQTPSNKVTEKGKYVELRCDPISGHTALYWYRQSLGQGPEFLIYFQGTGAADDSGLPNDRFFAVRPEGSVSTLKIQRTERGDSAVYLCASSLNSPTSGGNEQFFGPGTRLTVL.

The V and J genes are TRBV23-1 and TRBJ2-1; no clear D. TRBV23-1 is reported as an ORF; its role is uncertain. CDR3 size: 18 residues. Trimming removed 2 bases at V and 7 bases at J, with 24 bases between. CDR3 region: CASSQNPFTRKPINEQFF. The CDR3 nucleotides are TGCGCCAGCAGTCAAAACCCCTTTACGAGGAAGCCCATTAATGAGCAGTTCTTC.

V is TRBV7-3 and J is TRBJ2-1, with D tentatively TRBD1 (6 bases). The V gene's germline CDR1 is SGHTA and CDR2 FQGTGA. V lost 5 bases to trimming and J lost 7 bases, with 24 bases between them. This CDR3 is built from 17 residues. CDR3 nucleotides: TGTGCCAGCAGCCGTTACGGCCGGGTAGGGGGAAAAAATGAGCAGTTCTTC. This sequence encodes CASSRYGRVGGKNEQFF.

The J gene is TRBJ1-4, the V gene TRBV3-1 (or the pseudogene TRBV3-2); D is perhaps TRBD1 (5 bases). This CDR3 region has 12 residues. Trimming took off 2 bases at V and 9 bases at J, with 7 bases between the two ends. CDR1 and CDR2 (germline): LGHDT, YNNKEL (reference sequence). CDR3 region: CASSQTGQKLFF. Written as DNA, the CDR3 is TGTGCCAGCAGCCAAACGGGACAAAAACTGTTTTTT.

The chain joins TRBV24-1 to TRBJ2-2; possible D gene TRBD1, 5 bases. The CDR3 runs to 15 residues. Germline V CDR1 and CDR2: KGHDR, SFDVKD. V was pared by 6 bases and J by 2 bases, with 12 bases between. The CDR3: CATSPDRTNTGELFF. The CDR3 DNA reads TGTGCCACCAGTCCCGACAGAACAAACACCGGGGAGCTGTTTTTT.

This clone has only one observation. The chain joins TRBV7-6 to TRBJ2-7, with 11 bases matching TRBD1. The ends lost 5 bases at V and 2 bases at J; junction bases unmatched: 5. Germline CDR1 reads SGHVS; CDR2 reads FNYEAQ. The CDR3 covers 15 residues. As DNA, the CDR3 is TGTGCCAGCAGCGAAAGGGGACAGGGGGCCTACGAGCAGTACTTC. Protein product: CASSERGQGAYEQYF. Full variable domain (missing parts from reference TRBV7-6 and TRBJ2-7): GAGVSQSPRYKVTKRGQDVALRCDPISGHVSLYWYRQALGQGPEFLTYFNYEAQQDKSGLPNDRFSAERPEGSISTLTIQRTEQRDSAMYRCASSERGQGAYEQYFGPGTRLTVT.

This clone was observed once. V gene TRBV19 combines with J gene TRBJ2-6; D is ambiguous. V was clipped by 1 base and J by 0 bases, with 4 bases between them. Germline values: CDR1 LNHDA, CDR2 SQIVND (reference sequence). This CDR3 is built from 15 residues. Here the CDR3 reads CASSIGASGANVLTF. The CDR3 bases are TGTGCCAGTAGTATAGGAGCCTCTGGGGCCAACGTCCTGACTTTC.

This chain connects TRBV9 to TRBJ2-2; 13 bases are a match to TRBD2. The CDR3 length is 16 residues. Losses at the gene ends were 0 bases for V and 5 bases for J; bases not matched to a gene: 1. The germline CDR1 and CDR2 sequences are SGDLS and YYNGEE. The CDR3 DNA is TGTGCCAGCAGCGTAGGGACTAGCGGGAGAACCGGGGAGCTGTTTTTT. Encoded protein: CASSVGTSGRTGELFF.

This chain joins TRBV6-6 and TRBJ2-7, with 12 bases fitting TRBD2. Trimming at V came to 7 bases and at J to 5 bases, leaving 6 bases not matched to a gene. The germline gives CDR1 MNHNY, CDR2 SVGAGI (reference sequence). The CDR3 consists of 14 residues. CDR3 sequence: CASTLTSGGHEQYF. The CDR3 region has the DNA TGTGCCAGCACCTTGACTAGCGGGGGACACGAGCAGTACTTC.

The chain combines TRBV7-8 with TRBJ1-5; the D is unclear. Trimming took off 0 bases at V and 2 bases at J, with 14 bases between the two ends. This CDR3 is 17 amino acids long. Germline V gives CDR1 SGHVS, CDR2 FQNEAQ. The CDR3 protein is CASSLAREGRGNQPQHF. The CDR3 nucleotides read TGTGCCAGCAGCTTAGCGCGGGAGGGAAGGGGCAATCAGCCCCAGCATTTT.

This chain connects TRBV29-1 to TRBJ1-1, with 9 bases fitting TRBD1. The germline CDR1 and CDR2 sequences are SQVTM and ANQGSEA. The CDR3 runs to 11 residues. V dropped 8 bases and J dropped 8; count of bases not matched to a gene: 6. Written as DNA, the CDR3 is TGCAGCTACACAGGGGGCCCAGAAGCTTTCTTT. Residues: CSYTGGPEAFF.

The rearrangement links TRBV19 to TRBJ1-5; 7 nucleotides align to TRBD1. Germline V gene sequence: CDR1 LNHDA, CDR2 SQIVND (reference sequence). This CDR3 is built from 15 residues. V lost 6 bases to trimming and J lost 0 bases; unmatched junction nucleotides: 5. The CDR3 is CASRTDRASNQPQHF. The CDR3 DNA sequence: TGTGCCAGTAGGACAGACAGGGCTAGCAATCAGCCCCAGCATTTT.

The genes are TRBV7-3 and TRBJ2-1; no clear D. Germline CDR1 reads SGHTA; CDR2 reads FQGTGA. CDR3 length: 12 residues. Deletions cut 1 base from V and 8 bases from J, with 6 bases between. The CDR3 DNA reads TGTGCCAGCAGCTTAAATCACCATGAGCAGTTCTTC. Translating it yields CASSLNHHEQFF.

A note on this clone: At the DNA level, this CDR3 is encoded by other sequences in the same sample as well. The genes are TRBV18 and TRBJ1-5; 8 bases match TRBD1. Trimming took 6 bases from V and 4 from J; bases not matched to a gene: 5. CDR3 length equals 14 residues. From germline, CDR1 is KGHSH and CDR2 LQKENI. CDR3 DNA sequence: TGTGCCAGCTCGCCTACAGGGGGTAATCAGCCCCAGCATTTT. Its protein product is CASSPTGGNQPQHF.

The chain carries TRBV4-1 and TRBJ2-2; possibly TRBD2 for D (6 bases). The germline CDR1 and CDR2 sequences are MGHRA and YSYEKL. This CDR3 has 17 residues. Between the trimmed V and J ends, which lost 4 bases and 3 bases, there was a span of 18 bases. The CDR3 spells CASSRSRTGEDTGELFF. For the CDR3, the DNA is TGCGCCAGCAGCCGCTCACGGACGGGAGAGGACACCGGGGAGCTGTTTTTT.